One sample yielded the 19 T cell receptor beta chains listed below, sequenced in a study of Graves' ophthalmopathy and Graves' hyperthyroidism. The authors amplified TCR beta CDR3 regions from RNA transcripts. A first-round RT-PCR used HTBI primers, followed by a second-round multiplex PCR. TCRdb re-derived calls from the multiplex PCR reads in MiXCR, one entry per CDR3 protein. The sample gives 500,000 to 800,000 distinct CDR3 sequences, under 50% of which show up once; around 3.3% is in the top ten. The sample taken for sequencing was peripheral blood. Source of these receptors: an adult man with Graves' ophthalmopathy.

This clonotype has a handful of counts. The chain uses TRBV7-9 and TRBJ2-2; the match to TRBD2 covers 11 bases. Germline CDR1 and CDR2: SEHNR and FQNEAQ (reference sequence). The CDR3 has 17 amino acids. V lost 4 bases and J lost 8; bases outside the gene matches: 12. The CDR3 spells CASSSLAGGSRGGELFF. CDR3 sequence (DNA): TGTGCCAGCAGCTCCTTAGCGGGAGGGTCCAGAGGGGGGGAGCTGTTTTTT.

The V gene is TRBV20-1, the J gene TRBJ1-2; no definite D call. CDR1 is DFQATT, CDR2 SNEGSKA, per germline (reference sequence). With 8 bases removed from V and 3 bases from J, the gap between germline ends came to 16 bases. This CDR3 contains 13 residues. The CDR3 sequence is CSTYGGEDYGYTF. CDR3 DNA: TGCAGTACTTACGGTGGAGAGGACTATGGCTACACCTTC.

This clonotype was counted ten times or more. The V and J genes are TRBV20-1 and TRBJ1-5; D is undetermined. The V and J ends lost 5 bases and 2 bases respectively, with 22 bases between them. The CDR3 loop spans 17 amino acids. Germline-derived CDR1 and CDR2 are DFQATT and SNEGSKA (reference sequence). The CDR3 sequence is CSAALVKAGRGNQPQHF. DNA of the CDR3: TGCAGTGCTGCCCTCGTTAAGGCCGGACGGGGCAATCAGCCCCAGCATTTT.

This clonotype was seen at least ten times. V gene TRBV19 combines with J gene TRBJ1-1, with D hard to call. The CDR3 spans 13 residues. V was shortened by 3 bases and J by 8 bases, with 13 bases between the two germline ends. Germline lookup yields CDR1 LNHDA and CDR2 SQIVND (reference sequence). CDR3 in amino acids: CASSIALTLEAFF. CDR3 sequence (DNA): TGTGCCAGTAGTATCGCACTGACCCTCGAAGCTTTCTTT.

This clonotype was seen at least ten times. The chain carries TRBV7-9 and TRBJ1-2, with 10 positions matching TRBD1. Germline CDR1 and CDR2: SEHNR and FQNEAQ (reference sequence). The CDR3 has 13 residues. V was clipped by 5 bases and J by 8 bases; unmatched bases: 5. The CDR3 DNA follows: TGTGCCAGCAGCCCGGACAGGGGGAGAGGCTACACCTTC. Amino acid sequence: CASSPDRGRGYTF.

With respect to this clonotype: One end of the junction varies from germline; a read error may be responsible. V is TRBV12-3 or TRBV12-4 and J is TRBJ1-3; D call uncertain. The CDR3 spans 15 residues. The chain's CDR3 is CASRPGPDLGNTVYF. CDR3 in DNA: TGTGCCAGCAGGCCCGGGCCTGACTTAGGAAACACCGTATATTTT.

The V and J genes are TRBV7-9 and TRBJ2-6, with TRBD1 identical over 8 bases. V shed 4 bases, J shed 3 bases, and the junction held 8 bases outside the gene matches. The CDR3 is 17 amino acids. Germline assignment: CDR1 SEHNR and CDR2 FQNEAQ (reference sequence). CDR3 in DNA: TGTGCCAGCAGCTCCCTCGACAGGGGTGGTGGGGCCAACGTCCTGACTTTC. Translating gives CASSSLDRGGGANVLTF.

The chain carries TRBV29-1 and TRBJ2-6; TRBD2 might be the D (5 bases). Between the trimmed V and J ends, which lost 8 bases and 1 base, there was a span of 6 bases. CDR3 length: 12 amino acids. Germline V gene data show CDR1 as SQVTM and CDR2 as ANQGSEA. The CDR3 reads CSWRSGANVLTF. CDR3 DNA: TGCAGCTGGAGGTCTGGGGCCAACGTCCTGACTTTC.

The table lists this clonotype with many counts. The genes are TRBV19 and TRBJ1-6; D is possibly TRBD1 (5 bases). The germline V and J ends were trimmed by 6 bases and 5 bases, with 14 bases remaining between them. Germline V gives CDR1 LNHDA, CDR2 SQIVND (reference sequence). The CDR3 covers 15 residues. This chain's CDR3 is CASSSQGYDNSPLHF. CDR3 bases: TGTGCCAGTAGCTCGCAGGGCTACGATAATTCACCCCTCCACTTT.

The J gene is TRBJ2-3, the V gene TRBV9; 7 bases are a match to TRBD2. Per the germline V gene, CDR1 is SGDLS and CDR2 is YYNGEE. V lost 0 bases and J lost 2; bases outside the gene matches: 6. This CDR3 comprises 16 residues. CDR3 DNA sequence: TGTGCCAGCAGCGTAGCTCCTAGCGGCACCACAGATACGCAGTATTTT. Translation: CASSVAPSGTTDTQYF. Supplemented by reference TRBV9 and TRBJ2-3, the full variable domain reads DSGVTQTPKHLITATGQRVTLRCSPRSGDLSVYWYQQSLDQGLQFLIQYYNGEERAKGNILERFSAQQFPDLHSELNLSSLELGDSALYFCASSVAPSGTTDTQYFGPGTRLTVL.

The sample holds many counts of this clonotype. The chain has TRBV29-1 and TRBJ1-2; no reliable D call. With 6 bases removed from V and 5 bases from J, the gap between germline ends came to 13 bases. This CDR3 has 12 residues. Germline V gene lookup returns CDR1 SQVTM and CDR2 ANQGSEA. This CDR3 is CSVTKTLYGYTF. CDR3 coding DNA: TGCAGCGTAACCAAAACTTTATATGGCTACACCTTC.

This clonotype occurred once. The chain has TRBV12-3 or TRBV12-4 and TRBJ1-2; 10 bases align to TRBD1. The length of the CDR3 is 15 residues. V was pared by 10 bases and J by 2 bases, with 10 bases of the junction left unmatched. The DNA for the CDR3 is TGTGCCACCGCCTCCGGGACAGGGGTCAACTATGGCTACACCTTC. Translation: CATASGTGVNYGYTF.

This clonotype was seen many times. The chain carries TRBV12-3 or TRBV12-4 and TRBJ2-7, with 9 bases fitting TRBD1. This CDR3 is built from 12 residues. J gave up 5 bases and V 8 bases, and 4 bases lay outside the gene matches. Here the CDR3 reads CASRDRAHEQYF. CDR3 sequence (DNA): TGTGCCAGCCGGGACAGGGCCCACGAGCAGTACTTC.

In this sample, this clonotype turned up many times. V and J are TRBV20-1 and TRBJ2-7; 7 bases line up with TRBD2. The V gene's germline CDR1 is DFQATT and CDR2 SNEGSKA (reference sequence). V gave up 0 bases and J gave up 2 bases; unmatched junction bases: 7. There are 15 residues in the CDR3. This CDR3 reads CSARDITGGTYEQYF. The DNA for the CDR3 is TGCAGTGCTAGAGATATTACGGGAGGAACCTACGAGCAGTACTTC.

The V call is TRBV9, the J call TRBJ1-1; 8 bases align to TRBD1. The length of the CDR3 is 16 residues. Trimming at V came to 4 bases and at J to 6 bases, leaving 14 bases not matched to a gene. The V gene's germline CDR1 is SGDLS and CDR2 YYNGEE. The CDR3, as DNA: TGTGCCAGCAGCCAAAGAGCTACAGGGGGTTGGGCTGAAGCTTTCTTT. The encoded protein is CASSQRATGGWAEAFF.

V and J are TRBV15 and TRBJ2-6, with D possibly matching TRBD1 (7 bases). CDR1 is LNHNV, CDR2 YYDKDF, per germline (reference sequence). This CDR3 region has 17 residues. Trimming took off 3 bases at V and 0 bases at J, with 12 bases between the two ends. DNA of the CDR3: TGTGCCACCAGCAGCGCGGGACAGATCTCTGGGGCCAACGTCCTGACTTTC. This encodes CATSSAGQISGANVLTF. The full variable domain, with the rest looked up from reference TRBV15 and TRBJ2-6, is DAMVIQNPRYQVTQFGKPVTLSCSQTLNHNVMYWYQQKSSQAPKLLFHYYDKDFNNEADTPDNFQSRRPNTSFCFLDIRSPGLGDTAMYLCATSSAGQISGANVLTFGAGSRLTVL.

The chain combines TRBV19 with TRBJ1-3; no firm D call. Germline V lookup: CDR1 LNHDA, CDR2 SQIVND (reference sequence). Trimming stripped 1 base from V and 2 bases from J, with 9 bases between. The CDR3 consists of 15 residues. CDR3 sequence reads: CASSIGTTAGNTIYF. The CDR3 coding sequence is TGTGCCAGTAGTATAGGGACGACGGCTGGAAACACCATATATTTT.

This chain uses TRBV20-1 with TRBJ2-1; 9 bases agree with TRBD2. CDR3 length: 15 amino acids. The V gene end was trimmed by 1 base and the J gene end by 1 base; junction bases not matched to a gene: 2. Germline V gene data show CDR1 as DFQATT and CDR2 as SNEGSKA (reference sequence). CDR3 sequence reads: CSARGGRASYNEQFF. CDR3 in DNA: TGCAGTGCTAGAGGCGGGAGGGCGTCCTACAATGAGCAGTTCTTC.

As regards this clonotype: Because the CDR3 is missing its conserved closing phenylalanine or tryptophan, this is likely a read error. V is TRBV20-1 and J is TRBJ1-5; TRBD1 might be the D (5 bases). The V and J ends lost 0 bases and 6 bases respectively, with 12 bases between them. The CDR3 runs to 14 residues. Germline CDR1 DFQATT, CDR2 SNEGSKA (reference sequence). The DNA of the CDR3 is TGCAGTGCTAGAGATGGCAGGGAGGGTCAGCCCCAGCATGGT. Protein sequence: CSARDGREGQPQHG.